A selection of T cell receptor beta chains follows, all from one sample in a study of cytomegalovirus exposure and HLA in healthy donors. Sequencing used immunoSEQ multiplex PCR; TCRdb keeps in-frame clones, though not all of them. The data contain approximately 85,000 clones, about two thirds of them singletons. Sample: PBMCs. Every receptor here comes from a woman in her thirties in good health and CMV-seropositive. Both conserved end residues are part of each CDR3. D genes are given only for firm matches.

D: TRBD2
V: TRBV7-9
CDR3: CASSLAAGGVSTDTQYF

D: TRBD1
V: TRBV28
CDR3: CASSPGTVTEAFF

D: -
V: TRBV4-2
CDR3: CASSQDLKGVEQYF

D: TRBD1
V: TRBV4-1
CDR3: CASSHRDRVMEQFF

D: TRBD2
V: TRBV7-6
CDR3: CASSPRSGTTHTGELFF

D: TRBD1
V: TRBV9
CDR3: CASSVGTGGHYEQYF

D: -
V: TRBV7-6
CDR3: CASSSHSGTQYF

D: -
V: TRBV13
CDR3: CASSFGRQQGNEQFF

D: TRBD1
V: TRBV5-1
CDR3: CASAPGTVNTEAFF

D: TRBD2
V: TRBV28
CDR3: CASSRAGDQETQYF

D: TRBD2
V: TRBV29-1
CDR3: CSVEVRGGASSGANVLTF

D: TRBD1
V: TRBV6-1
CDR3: CASSYGTAEAFF

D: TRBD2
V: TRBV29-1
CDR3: CSVVGLAGTNTGELFF

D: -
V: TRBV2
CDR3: CASTLAGAPSEQYF

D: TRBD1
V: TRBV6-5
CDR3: CASWAGGSNEQFF

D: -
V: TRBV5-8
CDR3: CASSYHQGVGQPQHF

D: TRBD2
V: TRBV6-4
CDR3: CASSDSLAGDADTQYF

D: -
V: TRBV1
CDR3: CTSSQGCGGAQETQYF

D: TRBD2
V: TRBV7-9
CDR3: CASSLAPAGGRDEQFF

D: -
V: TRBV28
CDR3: CASSLFDRTQPQHF

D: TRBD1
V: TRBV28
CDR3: CASSLGQEAFF

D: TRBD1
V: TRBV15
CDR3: CATSAGQGFGNQPQHF

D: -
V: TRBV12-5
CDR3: CASSWGGGGMNTEAFF

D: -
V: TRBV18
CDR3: CASSDLLASSTDTQYF

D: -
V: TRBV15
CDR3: CATSRGEKLFF

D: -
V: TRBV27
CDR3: CASSLNSQPQHF

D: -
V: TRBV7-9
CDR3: CASSLRVAGAAEAFF